A single sample is the source of the 32 T cell receptor beta chains below, sequenced in a study of cytomegalovirus exposure and HLA in healthy donors. Use of 60 Vbeta and 13 Jbeta primers characterized the PCR. Sequencing was performed with immunoSEQ multiplex PCR; in TCRdb, only in-frame clones are kept and a portion is missing. This sample has around 180,000 clones, with approximately 88% found just once. The specimen sequenced was PBMCs. The receptors were sampled from a boy aged 5-17 years in good health and CMV-seronegative.

V and J are TRBV30 and TRBJ2-5, with D possibly TRBD2 on 6 matching bases. Trimming pared 2 bases from V and 5 bases from J, leaving 12 bases between. The germline V gene encodes CDR1 GTSNPN and CDR2 SVGIG (reference sequence). CDR3 length equals 13 residues. The CDR3 DNA sequence: TGTGCCTGGAGTTACGGGGGTACGGAGACCCAGTACTTC. Its protein is CAWSYGGTETQYF.

The CDR3 is CASTEGRIYGYTF. CDR3 bases: TGTGCCAGTACAGAGGGTAGGATCTATGGCTACACCTTC. The V gene is TRBV19, the J gene TRBJ1-2, with D hard to call. This CDR3 comprises 13 residues. V was clipped by 7 bases and J by 4 bases, with 13 bases between them. Germline V gene data show CDR1 as LNHDA and CDR2 as SQIVND (reference sequence). Using reference TRBV19 and TRBJ1-2 for the parts outside the CDR3, the full variable domain is DGGITQSPKYLFRKEGQNVTLSCEQNLNHDAMYWYRQDPGQGLRLIYYSQIVNDFQKGDIAEGYSVSREKKESFPLTVTSAQKNPTAFYLCASTEGRIYGYTFGSGTRLTVV.

The V call is TRBV5-1, the J call TRBJ2-5, with TRBD2 as a possible D gene (6 bases). Trimming cost V 0 bases and J 2 bases, with 11 bases left between them. The CDR3 covers 15 residues. Germline assignment: CDR1 SGHRS and CDR2 YFSETQ. As DNA, the CDR3 is TGCGCCAGCAGCTTGGGTGGAGGGCGGCAAGAGACCCAGTACTTC. Residues: CASSLGGGRQETQYF.

In its sample, this clone was seen a few times. This chain joins TRBV11-3 and TRBJ2-5; 8 nucleotides agree with TRBD2. The CDR3 totals 13 residues. Per germline, CDR1 SGHNT and CDR2 YENEEA. V lost 8 bases to trimming and J lost 4 bases; unmatched junction nucleotides: 6. CDR3: CASGTAGGETQYF. Written as DNA, the CDR3 is TGTGCCAGCGGAACTGCGGGAGGAGAGACCCAGTACTTC.

The count of this clone is one. V usage is TRBV30 and J usage is TRBJ1-2, with TRBD1 as a possible D gene (5 bases). The germline V gene encodes CDR1 GTSNPN and CDR2 SVGIG (reference sequence). The CDR3 totals 16 residues. With 5 bases removed from V and 4 bases from J, the gap between germline ends came to 23 bases. CDR3: CAWRPPSGLSLYGYTF. In DNA, the CDR3 is TGTGCCTGGCGCCCCCCGTCGGGACTGAGTCTCTATGGCTACACCTTC. The variable domain in full, with the rest retrieved from reference TRBV30 and TRBJ1-2, is SQTIHQWPATLVQPVGSPLSLECTVEGTSNPNLYWYRQAAGRGLQLLFYSVGIGQISSEVPQNLSASRPQDRQFILSSKKLLLSDSGFYLCAWRPPSGLSLYGYTFGSGTRLTVV.

The rearrangement joins TRBV7-9 to TRBJ2-4; TRBD2 aligns across 7 bases. Losses at the gene ends were 5 bases for V and 5 bases for J; bases not matched to a gene: 15. The length of the CDR3 is 17 residues. The germline V gene encodes CDR1 SEHNR and CDR2 FQNEAQ (reference sequence). In DNA, the CDR3 is TGTGCCAGCAGCGAATCGCCCGGGGGGACGGGGGAAAACATTCAGTACTTC. It specifies CASSESPGGTGENIQYF.

The chain recombines TRBV14 with TRBJ1-2, with 7 bases fitting TRBD1. The CDR3 totals 15 residues. The trim removed 4 bases at V and 4 bases at J, leaving 9 bases unmatched. The V gene's germline CDR1 is SGHDN and CDR2 FVKESK. Here the CDR3 reads CASSLRQGVRYGYTF. As DNA, the CDR3 is TGTGCCAGCAGCCTCAGACAGGGCGTTCGCTATGGCTACACCTTC.

V gene TRBV5-1 combines with J gene TRBJ1-1, with no clear D. This CDR3 has 13 amino acids. Germline lookup yields CDR1 SGHRS and CDR2 YFSETQ. Trimming took 4 bases from V and 4 from J, leaving 11 bases between them. The CDR3 reads CASSPPAGTEAFF. In DNA, the CDR3 is TGCGCCAGCAGCCCCCCCGCGGGCACTGAAGCTTTCTTT.

The chain has TRBV5-4 and TRBJ2-6; 7 nucleotides align to TRBD1. J was trimmed by 0 bases and V by 1 base; bases with no gene match: 10. Germline-derived CDR1 and CDR2 are SGHNT and YYREEE (reference sequence). This CDR3 has 19 amino acids. The CDR3 DNA follows: TGTGCCAGCAGCTTGTCCTGGGACAGTCCAGCCTCTGGGGCCAACGTCCTGACTTTC. This encodes CASSLSWDSPASGANVLTF.

This chain links TRBV5-4 with TRBJ1-1; a possible D gene is TRBD1 (6 bases). Trimming shortened V by 4 bases and J by 1 base, and 14 bases separated the two germline ends. This CDR3 region has 15 residues. From germline, CDR1 is SGHNT and CDR2 YYREEE (reference sequence). Here the CDR3 DNA reads TGTGCCAGCAGCCGACGTAGGGACACGAACACTGAAGCTTTCTTT. Translated: CASSRRRDTNTEAFF.

J is TRBJ1-2 and V is TRBV6-5; 8 nucleotides line up with TRBD1. The J segment lost 4 bases and the V segment lost 7 bases, leaving 5 bases of the junction unmatched. Germline V gene lookup returns CDR1 MNHEY and CDR2 SVGAGI. The CDR3 has 13 amino acids. The CDR3 DNA reads TGTGCCAGCAAATCGGACAGGGCCTATGGCTACACCTTC. This codes for CASKSDRAYGYTF.

This clone was seen more than once but under ten times. The chain couples TRBV6-5 to TRBJ2-7; no definite D call. Per the germline V gene, CDR1 is MNHEY and CDR2 is SVGAGI. Deletions cut 0 bases from V and 3 bases from J, with 12 bases between. The CDR3 is made up of 15 amino acids. The CDR3 region is CASSYSPLTGYEQYF. The CDR3 DNA sequence: TGTGCCAGCAGTTACTCCCCCTTGACGGGCTACGAGCAGTACTTC.

This chain links TRBV28 with TRBJ2-3; TRBD1 is a possible D gene (6 bases). Germline assignment: CDR1 MDHEN and CDR2 SYDVKM. Trimming cost V 6 bases and J 3 bases, with 19 bases left between them. The CDR3 covers 16 residues. CDR3 bases: TGTGCCAGCAGGACCAGACAGGCAGGGGAGACAGATACGCAGTATTTT. It specifies CASRTRQAGETDTQYF. The whole variable domain, remainder taken from reference TRBV28 and TRBJ2-3, is DVKVTQSSRYLVKRTGEKVFLECVQDMDHENMFWYRQDPGLGLRLIYFSYDVKMKEKGDIPEGYSVSREKKERFSLILESASTNQTSMYLCASRTRQAGETDTQYFGPGTRLTVL.

This chain joins TRBV2 and TRBJ1-2; 7 nucleotides match TRBD1. The CDR3 runs to 14 residues. Germline-derived CDR1 and CDR2 are SNHLY and FYNNEI. Germline trimming cut 6 bases from V and 8 bases from J; bases unmatched to any gene: 12. The CDR3 reads CASRPRQGKGGYTF. CDR3 in DNA: TGTGCCAGCAGACCCAGACAGGGAAAAGGAGGCTACACCTTC. Using reference TRBV2 and TRBJ1-2 for the parts outside the CDR3, the full variable domain is EPEVTQTPSHQVTQMGQEVILRCVPISNHLYFYWYRQILGQKVEFLVSFYNNEISEKSEIFDDQFSVERPDGSNFTLKIRSTKLEDSAMYFCASRPRQGKGGYTFGSGTRLTVV.

This chain connects TRBV27 to TRBJ1-1, with 11 bases that match TRBD1. J was trimmed by 5 bases and V by 4 bases; bases with no gene match: 6. The V gene's germline CDR1 is MNHEY and CDR2 SMNVEV (reference sequence). This CDR3 contains 15 residues. The CDR3 bases are TGTGCCAGCAGTTCACGGGACAGGGGGTGGACTGAAGCTTTCTTT. Translation: CASSSRDRGWTEAFF.

The chain has TRBV10-3 and TRBJ2-3, with D uncertain. Germline V gives CDR1 ENHRY, CDR2 SYGVKD. V shed 5 bases and J shed 5 bases, with 5 bases lying between them. CDR3 length: 11 residues. CDR3 protein: CAISPKDTQYF. The CDR3 coding sequence is TGTGCCATCAGTCCCAAAGATACGCAGTATTTT.

This chain connects TRBV6-6 to TRBJ2-7, with TRBD1 matching 9 bases. V was pared by 7 bases and J by 5 bases, with 15 bases of the junction left unmatched. CDR1 MNHNY and CDR2 SVGAGI come from the germline V gene (reference sequence). The CDR3 spans 16 residues. Written as DNA, the CDR3 is TGTGCCAGCAAGTCGTCTGGGACAGGGCTGGGACACGAGCAGTACTTC. It yields the protein CASKSSGTGLGHEQYF.

The J gene is TRBJ2-3, the V gene TRBV5-1, with TRBD2 matching 8 bases. CDR3 length equals 14 residues. V lost 4 bases and J lost 8; bases outside the gene matches: 9. Germline V lookup: CDR1 SGHRS, CDR2 YFSETQ. The CDR3 sequence: CASSEQTSAGTQYF. The DNA of the CDR3 is TGCGCCAGCAGCGAACAGACTAGCGCGGGTACGCAGTATTTT.

In regard to this clone: An end of the junction does not agree with germline; a read error may underlie this. The chain has TRBV9 and TRBJ2-7, with 7 bases that match TRBD2. The CDR3 covers 13 residues. Germline CDR1 SGDLS, CDR2 YYNGEE. This CDR3 reads CASSVGTSTPGHF. CDR3 bases: TGTGCCAGCAGCGTAGGGACTAGTACTCCGGGGCACTTC.

The chain recombines TRBV28 with TRBJ2-3; D uncertain. V lost 3 bases to trimming and J lost 5 bases, with 12 bases between them. This CDR3 region has 14 residues. The V gene's germline CDR1 is MDHEN and CDR2 SYDVKM. The CDR3 protein is CASSFRSTLDTQYF. Here the CDR3 DNA reads TGTGCCAGCAGTTTTCGGTCCACCCTAGATACGCAGTATTTT.

Comments on this clone: One end of the junction does not line up with germline, which may come from a read error. The chain joins TRBV7-7 to TRBJ1-1; 9 bases are a match to TRBD1. The germline gives CDR1 SSHAT, CDR2 FNYEAQ (reference sequence). The CDR3 has 16 residues. The CDR3 DNA is TGTGCTAGCAGCTTAGGGACAGGGCCGGAGAACACTGAAGCTTTCTTT. Protein product: CASSLGTGPENTEAFF. Full variable domain (remainder filled in from reference TRBV7-7 and TRBJ1-1): GAGVSQSPRYKVTKRGQDVTLRCDPISSHATLYWYQQALGQGPEFLTYFNYEAQPDKSGLPSDRFSAERPEGSISTLTIQRTEQRDSAMYRCASSLGTGPENTEAFFGQGTRLTVV.

The chain uses TRBV28 and TRBJ2-7, with a weak D call TRBD1 (6 bases). Germline V CDR1 and CDR2: MDHEN, SYDVKM. V lost 5 bases and J 2 bases, leaving 13 bases between the germline ends. CDR3 length equals 14 residues. The CDR3 coding sequence is TGTGCCAGCAGTCCCCGGACAGAAACCTACGAGCAGTACTTC. Translation gives CASSPRTETYEQYF. The complete variable domain, with remaining parts taken from reference TRBV28 and TRBJ2-7, reads DVKVTQSSRYLVKRTGEKVFLECVQDMDHENMFWYRQDPGLGLRLIYFSYDVKMKEKGDIPEGYSVSREKKERFSLILESASTNQTSMYLCASSPRTETYEQYFGPGTRLTVT.

The chain employs TRBV13 and TRBJ1-5; D remains ambiguous. This CDR3 is built from 13 residues. The V gene's germline CDR1 is PRHDT and CDR2 FYEKMQ (reference sequence). Trimming took off 3 bases at V and 4 bases at J, with 7 bases between the two ends. The CDR3 here is CASSLERNQPQHF. The CDR3 DNA reads TGTGCCAGCAGCTTGGAGAGAAATCAGCCCCAGCATTTT. The full variable domain, completed using reference TRBV13 and TRBJ1-5, is AAGVIQSPRHLIKEKRETATLKCYPIPRHDTVYWYQQGPGQDPQFLISFYEKMQSDKGSIPDRFSAQQFSDYHSELNMSSLELGDSALYFCASSLERNQPQHFGDGTRLSIL.

The rearrangement links TRBV7-8 to TRBJ2-2; possibly TRBD2 for D (5 bases). V shed 3 bases and J shed 4 bases, with 15 bases lying between them. CDR3 size: 16 residues. The germline gives CDR1 SGHVS, CDR2 FQNEAQ. The CDR3: CASSFLAARGTGELFF. CDR3 coding DNA: TGTGCCAGCAGCTTCCTAGCAGCCCGGGGCACCGGGGAGCTGTTTTTT.

Only a few counts were recorded for this clone. The V and J genes are TRBV9 and TRBJ2-3; TRBD2 aligns across 10 bases. The CDR3 length is 17 residues. Unmatched junction bases numbered 12, after V lost 6 bases and J lost 2 bases. CDR1 and CDR2 (germline): SGDLS, YYNGEE. Here the CDR3 reads CASKRGVSGGFTDTQYF. The CDR3 region has the DNA TGTGCCAGCAAGCGGGGGGTTAGCGGGGGGTTCACAGATACGCAGTATTTT.

CDR3 coding DNA: TGTGCCCACGGGGCTAGCGGCGAGACCCAGTACTTC. Encoded protein: CAHGASGETQYF. The chain recombines TRBV2 with TRBJ2-5, with 7 bases matching TRBD2. Germline CDR1 and CDR2: SNHLY and FYNNEI. This CDR3 is 12 amino acids long. V shed 11 bases, J shed 5 bases, and the junction held 8 bases outside the gene matches.

V is TRBV5-1 and J is TRBJ2-3, with 8 bases lining up with TRBD2. There are 16 residues in the CDR3. After removal of 6 bases from V and 4 bases from J, the junction contained 13 bases not matched to a gene. Germline V lookup: CDR1 SGHRS, CDR2 YFSETQ. DNA of the CDR3: TGCGCCAGCACCGTAGCGGGGAGGGGACCGCCAGATACGCAGTATTTT. It codes for CASTVAGRGPPDTQYF.

The chain couples TRBV2 to TRBJ2-7; possible D gene TRBD2, 5 bases. The CDR3 runs 15 residues. The germline V and J ends were trimmed by 3 bases and 6 bases, with 18 bases remaining between them. CDR1 and CDR2 from the germline V gene are SNHLY and FYNNEI. CDR3 residues: CASSEWALDPFEQYF. CDR3 sequence (DNA): TGTGCCAGCAGTGAGTGGGCACTAGATCCGTTCGAGCAGTACTTC. The full variable domain, with the rest looked up from reference TRBV2 and TRBJ2-7, is EPEVTQTPSHQVTQMGQEVILRCVPISNHLYFYWYRQILGQKVEFLVSFYNNEISEKSEIFDDQFSVERPDGSNFTLKIRSTKLEDSAMYFCASSEWALDPFEQYFGPGTRLTVT.

As to this clone: One end of the junction fails to match germline, which may point to a read error. The chain has TRBV4-2 and TRBJ2-1, with 10 nucleotides matching TRBD2. CDR3 length equals 14 residues. Germline V gene lookup returns CDR1 LGHNA and CDR2 YNFKEQ. This CDR3 reads CASSPRSGRAGQIF. The DNA for the CDR3 is TGTGCCAGCAGCCCACGAAGCGGGAGGGCCGGTCAGATCTTC.

The chain uses TRBV19 and TRBJ1-1, with D hard to call. This CDR3 is built from 16 residues. Germline-derived CDR1 and CDR2 are LNHDA and SQIVND (reference sequence). Trimming pared 4 bases from V and 1 base from J, leaving 16 bases between. CDR3 sequence reads: CASSKISWTRNTEAFF. The DNA for the CDR3 is TGTGCCAGTAGTAAAATTAGTTGGACTCGGAACACTGAAGCTTTCTTT.

The chain uses TRBV27 and TRBJ1-1; no firm D call. Per germline, CDR1 MNHEY and CDR2 SMNVEV (reference sequence). There are 14 residues in the CDR3. Trimming removed 2 bases from V and 3 bases from J, with 10 bases in between. CDR3 bases: TGTGCCAGCAGTTTACCCGGGGAGGACACTGAAGCTTTCTTT. Residues: CASSLPGEDTEAFF.

This clone appeared once. The V and J genes are TRBV28 and TRBJ1-5; perhaps TRBD1 as D (5 bases). The CDR3 spans 16 residues. V lost 5 bases, J lost 2 bases, and 16 bases lay in between. CDR1 and CDR2 from the germline V gene are MDHEN and SYDVKM. The CDR3 DNA reads TGTGCCAGCAGTCCCCTGGGGGGGGGAGGCAATCAGCCCCAGCATTTT. It codes for CASSPLGGGGNQPQHF. Using reference TRBV28 and TRBJ1-5 for the parts outside the CDR3, the full variable domain is DVKVTQSSRYLVKRTGEKVFLECVQDMDHENMFWYRQDPGLGLRLIYFSYDVKMKEKGDIPEGYSVSREKKERFSLILESASTNQTSMYLCASSPLGGGGNQPQHFGDGTRLSIL.